This T cell receptor (beta chain) was captured in a study of CD8 T cells in ankylosing spondylitis. General study points: A number of the motif variants had already been described in reactive arthritis synovial fluid and blood. One TCR beta motif, made up of roughly eight highly homologous variants, appeared characteristic of ankylosing spondylitis blood.

Comment on this clonotype: Antigen specificity is unknown.

Germline values: CDR1 MNHNS, CDR2 SASEGT. The CDR3 length is 16 residues. Trimming removed 3 bases at V and 1 base at J, with 12 bases between. Scientists made TCR beta libraries using quantitative 5'-RACE with molecular barcodes. TCRdb reprocessed the 5' RACE reads with MiXCR, giving one entry per CDR3 protein. The table has 500,000 to 550,000 distinct CDR3 sequences, approximately 12% seen once. The source is a male donor with ankylosing spondylitis. Sequencing used blood, either unsorted or a sorted T cell fraction (not recorded which). The rearrangement links TRBV6-1 to TRBJ2-2, with D perhaps matching TRBD1 (6 bases). The CDR3, as DNA: TGTGCCAGCAGTGATCCCGGGACAAAGAACACCGGGGAGCTGTTTTTT. Translating gives CASSDPGTKNTGELFF.